This TCR beta chain was obtained from a study of T cell changes during pregnancy in multiple sclerosis. Measured with immunoSEQ multiplex PCR; TCRdb has only the in-frame clones, and not every one. The table includes more than 35,000 clones, 75% to 95% detected once. The receptor was derived from a female donor with multiple sclerosis, enrolled in a pregnancy study. The source was CD8+ T cells from peripheral blood mononuclear cells, collected after pregnancy.

Here the CDR3 reads CASSAGPLDGYTF. The CDR3 DNA reads as TGTGCCAGTAGTGCGGGGCCACTTGATGGCTACACCTTC. The rearrangement uses TRBV19 and TRBJ1-2; D possibly corresponds to TRBD1 (5 bases). V was clipped by 5 bases and J by 6 bases, with 13 bases between them. This CDR3 is 13 amino acids long. Germline loops: CDR1 LNHDA, CDR2 SQIVND (reference sequence).